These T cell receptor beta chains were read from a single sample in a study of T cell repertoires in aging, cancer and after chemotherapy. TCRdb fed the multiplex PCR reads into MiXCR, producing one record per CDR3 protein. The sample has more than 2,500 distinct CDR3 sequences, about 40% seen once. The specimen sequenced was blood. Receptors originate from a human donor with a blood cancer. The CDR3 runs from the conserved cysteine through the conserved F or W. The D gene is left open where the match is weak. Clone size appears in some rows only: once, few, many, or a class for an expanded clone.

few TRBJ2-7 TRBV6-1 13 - TGTGCCAGCAGTGAAGCGTGGGACTACGAGCAGTACTTC CASSEAWDYEQYF
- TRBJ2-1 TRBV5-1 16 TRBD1 TGCGCCAGCAGCTTGGGCGGGACAGGGGCATACAATGAGCAGTTCTTC CASSLGGTGAYNEQFF
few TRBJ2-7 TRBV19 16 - TGTGCCAGTAGTAAGGTCTTTGGCGGGGCAGACTACGAGCAGTACTTC CASSKVFGGADYEQYF
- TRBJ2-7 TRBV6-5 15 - TGTGCCAGCACCACGCCGGGACAAAGGGTCTACGAGCAGTACTTC CASTTPGQRVYEQYF
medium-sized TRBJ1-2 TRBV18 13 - TGTGCCAGCTCACCAGAGGACAACTATGGCTACACCTTC CASSPEDNYGYTF
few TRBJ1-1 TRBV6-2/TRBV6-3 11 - TGTGCCAGCAGCCTGGGCACTGAAGCTTTCTTT CASSLGTEAFF
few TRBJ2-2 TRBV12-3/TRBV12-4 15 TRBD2 TGTGCCAGCAGGACGCGGGAGAACCCCACCGGGGAGCTGTTTTTT CASRTRENPTGELFF
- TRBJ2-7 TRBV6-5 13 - TGTGCCAGCAGCCGTTTTATAGCTGGGGAGCAGTACTTC CASSRFIAGEQYF
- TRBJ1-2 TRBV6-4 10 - TGTGCCAGCAGGGCGGATGGCTACACCTTC CASRADGYTF
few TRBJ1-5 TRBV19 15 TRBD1 TGTGCCAGTAGTATGATTCGGACAGGGGATCAGCCCCAGCATTTT CASSMIRTGDQPQHF
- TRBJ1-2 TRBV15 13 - TGTGCCACCAGCCCAGAACGGAACTATGGCTACACCTTC CATSPERNYGYTF
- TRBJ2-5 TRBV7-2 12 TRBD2 TGTGCCAGCAGCAGACGGGAGGGCCTACCATTCTTC CASSRREGLPFF
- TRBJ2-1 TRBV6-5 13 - TGTGCCAGCAGGACTAACTCCTACAATGAGCAGTTCTTC CASRTNSYNEQFF
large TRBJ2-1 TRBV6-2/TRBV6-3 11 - TGTGCCAGCAGTCCACGGAATGAGCAGTTCTTC CASSPRNEQFF
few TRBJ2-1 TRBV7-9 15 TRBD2 TGTGCCAGCATTCGGGGAGCTAGCGGGTACAATGAGCAGTTCTTC CASIRGASGYNEQFF
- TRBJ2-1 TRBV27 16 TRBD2 TGTGCCAGCAGTCCTCAGCTAGCGGGAGTAAGGAATGAGCAGTTCTTC CASSPQLAGVRNEQFF
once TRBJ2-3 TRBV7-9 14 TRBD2 TGTGCCACAGGGAGGGCTAGCGGGACAGATACGCAGTATTTT CATGRASGTDTQYF
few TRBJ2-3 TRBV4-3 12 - TGCGCCAGCACGCGGGACACAGATACGCAGTATTTT CASTRDTDTQYF
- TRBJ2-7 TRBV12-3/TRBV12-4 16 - TGTGCCAGCAGCGTAGGGTTTCGGGCGGAAAGATACGAGCAGTACTTC CASSVGFRAERYEQYF
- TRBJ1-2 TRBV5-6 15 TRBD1 TGTGCCAGCAGCCCTTCCGGGACAGGGATCTATGGCTACACCTTC CASSPSGTGIYGYTF
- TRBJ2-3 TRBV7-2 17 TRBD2 TGCGCCAGCAGCCAAGAGAGGTTACGGGGGGTCACAGATACGCAGTATTTT CASSQERLRGVTDTQYF
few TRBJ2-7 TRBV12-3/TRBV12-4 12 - TGTGCCAGCAGTTTGGAAGAATACGAGCAGTACTTC CASSLEEYEQYF
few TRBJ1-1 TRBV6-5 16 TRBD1 TGTGCCAGCAGTTACCTGAGGACAGGGGTGAACACTGAAGCTTTCTTT CASSYLRTGVNTEAFF
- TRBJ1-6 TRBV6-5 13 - TGTGCCAGCAGATTTGAGGGGACTTCACCCCTCCACTTT CASRFEGTSPLHF
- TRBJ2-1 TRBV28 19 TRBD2 TGTGCCAGCAGTGGGACTAGCGGGAAGGGATGGAGCTCCTACAATGAGCAGTTCTTC CASSGTSGKGWSSYNEQFF
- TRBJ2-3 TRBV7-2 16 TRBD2 TGTGCCAGCAGCCAGGGACTAGCGGGACTTGAAGATACGCAGTATTTT CASSQGLAGLEDTQYF
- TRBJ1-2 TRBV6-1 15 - TGTGCCAGCAGTGAAGCATCCGGACGGATCTATGGCTACACCTTC CASSEASGRIYGYTF
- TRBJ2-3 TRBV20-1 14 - TGCAGTGCTAGAGCTCCCCTGGGGGGATATACGCAGTATTTT CSARAPLGGYTQYF
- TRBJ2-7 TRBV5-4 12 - TGCGCCAGCAGCCGGACGGGTTACGAGCAGTACTTC CASSRTGYEQYF
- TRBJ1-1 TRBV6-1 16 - TGTGCCAGCAGTGAAGCGAAGACAGCCGCGAACACTGAAGCTTTCTTT CASSEAKTAANTEAFF
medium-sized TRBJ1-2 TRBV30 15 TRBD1 TGTGCCTGTGCGCCAGGGGGGGGACCTAACTATGGCTACACCTTC CACAPGGGPNYGYTF
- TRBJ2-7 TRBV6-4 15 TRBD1 TGTGCCAGCAGTGACGGGACAGGGGGAAACTACGAGCAGTACTTC CASSDGTGGNYEQYF
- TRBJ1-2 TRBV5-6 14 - TGTGCCAGCAGCTTGAGCCCTTTTAGTGGTGGCTACACCTTC CASSLSPFSGGYTF
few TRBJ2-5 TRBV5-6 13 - TGTGCCAGCAGCTGGGCAGGTCCTGAGACCCAGTACTTC CASSWAGPETQYF
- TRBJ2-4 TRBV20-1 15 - TGCAGTGCCCCTGGCCTAGCGTTAGCCAAAAACATTCAGTACTTC CSAPGLALAKNIQYF
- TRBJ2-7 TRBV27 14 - TGTGCCAGCAGCCATCTGGACAGTTTCTACGAGCAGTACTTC CASSHLDSFYEQYF
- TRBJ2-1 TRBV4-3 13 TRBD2 TGCGCCACCTCCCGGAAGGGCGGGGGTGAGCAGTTCTTC CATSRKGGGEQFF
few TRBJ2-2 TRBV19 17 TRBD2 TGTGCCAGTAGTGGGCGGACTAGCGGGAGGGCTCACGGGGAGCTGTTTTTT CASSGRTSGRAHGELFF
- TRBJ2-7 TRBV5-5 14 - TGTGCCAGCGGCCAAAGGGGAGGCGGGTACGAGCAGTACTTC CASGQRGGGYEQYF
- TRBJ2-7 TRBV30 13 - TGTGCCTGGAGAATGTCAAGCGGCTACGAGCAGTACTTC CAWRMSSGYEQYF
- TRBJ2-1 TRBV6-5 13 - TGTGCCAGCAGAACAGAAAACTACAATGAGCAGTTCTTC CASRTENYNEQFF
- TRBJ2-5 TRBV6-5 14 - TGTGCCAGCAGTTATAAAAGGGGCAGGGAGACCCAGTACTTC CASSYKRGRETQYF
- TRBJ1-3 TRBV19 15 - TGTGCCAGTAGTACCAGAAGCTCATCTGGAAACACCATATATTTT CASSTRSSSGNTIYF
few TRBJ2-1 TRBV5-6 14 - TGTGCCAGCAGCCCGGGACCGGACAAGTATGAGCAGTTCTTC CASSPGPDKYEQFF
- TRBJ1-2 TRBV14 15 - TGTGCCAGCAGCCACCCGGACGGAATTTCCTATGGCTACACCTTC CASSHPDGISYGYTF
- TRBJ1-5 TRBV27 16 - TGTGCCAGCAGTCCCCTCTTTGGGCAGGGTTATCAACCCCAGCATTTT CASSPLFGQGYQPQHF